Shown below are 24 T cell receptor beta chains from a single sample sequenced in a study of PD-L1 blockade in urothelial cancer. Produced via immunoSEQ multiplex PCR; TCRdb's table is partial and in-frame only. The sample lists over 25,000 clones; roughly 83% were seen once. Time point described: peripheral blood 6 weeks after treatment start. The input for sequencing was PBMCs, taken around atezolizumab (anti-PD-L1) treatment. These TCRs come from a man in his sixties or seventies with urothelial cancer.

The V gene is TRBV7-2, the J gene TRBJ2-2; the match to TRBD2 covers 13 bases. This CDR3 contains 16 residues. The germline V gene encodes CDR1 SGHTA and CDR2 FQGNSA. V was clipped by 4 bases and J by 5 bases; unmatched bases: 4. The CDR3 protein is CASSYGLAGVTGELFF. DNA of the CDR3: TGTGCCAGCAGCTACGGACTAGCGGGAGTTACCGGGGAGCTGTTTTTT.

CDR3 sequence (DNA): TGCGCCAGCAGCCAAGGACTGGCCTGGGTCACCGGGGAGCTGTTTTTT. The encoded protein is CASSQGLAWVTGELFF. The rearrangement joins TRBV4-1 to TRBJ2-2; no reliable D call. There are 16 residues in the CDR3. Trimming left V 1 base short and J 4 bases short, with 13 bases between. The germline CDR1 and CDR2 sequences are MGHRA and YSYEKL.

The chain uses TRBV11-3 and TRBJ2-7, with 7 bases aligning to TRBD2. The CDR3 extends over 14 amino acids. The germline gives CDR1 SGHNT, CDR2 YENEEA. V lost 1 base, J lost 3 bases, and 3 bases stayed unmatched. CDR3 loop: CASSLGGGFYEQYF. The CDR3 DNA sequence: TGTGCCAGCAGCTTAGGCGGGGGTTTCTACGAGCAGTACTTC.

The V and J genes are TRBV19 and TRBJ2-3; 9 bases align to TRBD2. This CDR3 is 15 amino acids long. Germline V CDR1 and CDR2: LNHDA, SQIVND (reference sequence). J lost 3 bases, V lost 3 bases, and 4 bases had no gene match. CDR3 residues: CASSIQAGGTDTQYF. The DNA of the CDR3 is TGTGCCAGTAGTATCCAAGCGGGGGGTACAGATACGCAGTATTTT. Drawing the rest from reference TRBV19 and TRBJ2-3, the complete variable domain is DGGITQSPKYLFRKEGQNVTLSCEQNLNHDAMYWYRQDPGQGLRLIYYSQIVNDFQKGDIAEGYSVSREKKESFPLTVTSAQKNPTAFYLCASSIQAGGTDTQYFGPGTRLTVL.

The chain combines TRBV7-2 with TRBJ2-7; D gene ambiguous. The CDR3 is 14 residues long. Germline V lookup: CDR1 SGHTA, CDR2 FQGNSA. V lost 1 base to trimming and J lost 2 bases, with 9 bases between them. CDR3 amino acids: CASSLGANPYEQYF. The CDR3 DNA reads TGTGCCAGCAGCTTAGGGGCTAACCCCTACGAGCAGTACTTC.

This chain joins TRBV19 and TRBJ1-4; D unclear. V was pared by 3 bases and J by 8 bases, with 13 bases between. The CDR3 loop spans 14 amino acids. Germline V gene lookup returns CDR1 LNHDA and CDR2 SQIVND (reference sequence). In nucleotides, the CDR3 is TGTGCCAGTAGTATGAGCCAGGTGAAGGAAAAACTGTTTTTT. Translated, it gives CASSMSQVKEKLFF.

The chain couples TRBV9 to TRBJ2-2; TRBD2 is a possible D gene (6 bases). The CDR3 has 14 amino acids. V gave up 0 bases and J gave up 6 bases, with 9 bases separating them. Per germline, CDR1 SGDLS and CDR2 YYNGEE. CDR3 protein: CASSVETGAGELFF. CDR3 bases: TGTGCCAGCAGCGTAGAGACGGGGGCCGGGGAGCTGTTTTTT.

The V and J genes are TRBV11-2 and TRBJ2-3, with D maybe TRBD2 (6 bases). The CDR3 spans 14 residues. With 7 bases removed from V and 2 bases from J, the gap between germline ends came to 13 bases. CDR1 SGHAT and CDR2 FQNNGV come from the germline V gene. The CDR3 nucleotides are TGTGCCAGCACGCCGGAGGGGAACACAGATACGCAGTATTTT. Its translation is CASTPEGNTDTQYF.

The chain is built from TRBV28 and TRBJ1-4; 7 bases line up with TRBD1. CDR1 is MDHEN, CDR2 SYDVKM, per germline. This CDR3 has 14 amino acids. Unmatched junction bases numbered 6, after V lost 5 bases and J lost 6 bases. For the CDR3, the DNA is TGTGCCAGCAGTGCAGGGGGGAAGCATGAAAAACTGTTTTTT. It encodes CASSAGGKHEKLFF.

This chain connects TRBV19 to TRBJ2-3, with 8 bases fitting TRBD2. V lost 7 bases, J lost 8 bases, and 11 bases stayed unmatched. This CDR3 region has 14 residues. From germline, CDR1 is LNHDA and CDR2 SQIVND (reference sequence). In DNA form, the CDR3 reads TGTGCCAGTACCCCACCCGGGAGGGGGGCTACGCAGTATTTT. It translates to CASTPPGRGATQYF. Full variable domain (missing parts from reference TRBV19 and TRBJ2-3): DGGITQSPKYLFRKEGQNVTLSCEQNLNHDAMYWYRQDPGQGLRLIYYSQIVNDFQKGDIAEGYSVSREKKESFPLTVTSAQKNPTAFYLCASTPPGRGATQYFGPGTRLTVL.

This clone has a handful of counts. The chain has TRBV6-5 and TRBJ1-2, with a tentative D call TRBD1 (5 bases). This CDR3 has 14 residues. Deletions cut 2 bases from V and 3 bases from J, with 10 bases between. The V gene's germline CDR1 is MNHEY and CDR2 SVGAGI. The CDR3 DNA is TGTGCCAGCAGTTACGGCGGCAGGGACTATGGCTACACCTTC. Protein sequence: CASSYGGRDYGYTF.

This chain joins TRBV5-1 and TRBJ2-3; 11 bases fit TRBD2. Germline values: CDR1 SGHRS, CDR2 YFSETQ. The CDR3 totals 15 residues. V lost 5 bases and J lost 0; bases outside the gene matches: 2. CDR3 in amino acids: CASRTSGGSTDTQYF. In DNA, the CDR3 is TGCGCCAGCAGAACTAGCGGGGGAAGCACAGATACGCAGTATTTT.

The CDR3 loop reads CSVHRGFYAFF. The CDR3, as DNA: TGCAGTGTCCACCGAGGCTTTTATGCTTTCTTT. V is TRBV20-1 and J is TRBJ1-1; no firm D call. This CDR3 spans 11 amino acids. Deletions cut 7 bases from V and 11 bases from J, with 17 bases between. Germline loops: CDR1 DFQATT, CDR2 SNEGSKA (reference sequence).

The gene calls are TRBV2 and TRBJ1-3, with 9 nucleotides matching TRBD1. The ends lost 4 bases at V and 4 bases at J; junction bases unmatched: 5. The CDR3 sequence is 15 residues long. The germline gives CDR1 SNHLY, CDR2 FYNNEI. In DNA, the CDR3 is TGTGCCAGCAGTGCTAACAGGGGGCAGGGAAACACCATATATTTT. Translating it yields CASSANRGQGNTIYF.

The chain uses TRBV10-3 and TRBJ2-3; D might be TRBD2 (6 bases). This CDR3 contains 14 residues. Germline V gene lookup returns CDR1 ENHRY and CDR2 SYGVKD. The V gene lost 4 bases and the J gene lost 6 bases, with 14 bases spanning the gap. The CDR3 DNA is TGTGCCATCAGTGGACTAGATGGGCTCGATACGCAGTATTTT. It translates to CAISGLDGLDTQYF.

This chain uses TRBV19 with TRBJ1-6; 7 positions agree with TRBD1. Germline CDR1 is LNHDA and CDR2 is SQIVND (reference sequence). The CDR3 length is 14 residues. V gave up 7 bases and J gave up 14 bases; unmatched junction bases: 14. The CDR3 DNA is TGTGCCAGTAAGGACAGGCCCGCCCTCGGGGCCCTCCACTTT. It specifies CASKDRPALGALHF.

This chain uses TRBV7-9 with TRBJ1-2, with a possible D match to TRBD1 (5 bases). The germline CDR1 and CDR2 sequences are SEHNR and FQNEAQ (reference sequence). The CDR3 is made up of 14 amino acids. V lost 5 bases to trimming and J lost 2 bases, with 12 bases between them. CDR3 nucleotides: TGTGCCAGCAGCACCAGTGGGGCAAACTATGGCTACACCTTC. Residues: CASSTSGANYGYTF.

The chain joins TRBV5-4 to TRBJ2-7; 7 bases are shared with TRBD1. This CDR3 region has 14 residues. V shed 5 bases and J 2 bases; nucleotides not matched to a gene: 7. The germline CDR1 and CDR2 sequences are SGHNT and YYREEE (reference sequence). CDR3 nucleotide sequence: TGTGCCAGCAGTTTCACAGGGGCCACCTACGAGCAGTACTTC. This translates into CASSFTGATYEQYF.

This clone occurred a few times. J is TRBJ2-3 and V is TRBV7-2; a possible D gene is TRBD2 (6 bases). This CDR3 comprises 15 residues. Germline V gene data show CDR1 as SGHTA and CDR2 as FQGNSA. Trimming pared 1 base from V and 4 bases from J, leaving 12 bases between. This CDR3 reads CASSLVRGWADTQYF. For the CDR3, the DNA is TGTGCCAGCAGCTTAGTACGGGGGTGGGCAGATACGCAGTATTTT.

V and J are TRBV7-2 and TRBJ1-2; 8 bases fit TRBD1. CDR1 and CDR2 from the germline V gene are SGHTA and FQGNSA. V gave up 1 base and J gave up 5 bases; unmatched junction bases: 12. The CDR3 has 17 amino acids. This CDR3 reads CASSLGTPGGAGYGYTF. CDR3 coding DNA: TGTGCCAGCAGCTTAGGGACCCCAGGGGGCGCAGGTTATGGCTACACCTTC.

The chain employs TRBV4-3 and TRBJ1-1; perhaps TRBD1 as D (6 bases). The V and J ends lost 1 base and 4 bases respectively, with 16 bases between them. There are 16 residues in the CDR3. Germline CDR1 is LGHNA and CDR2 is YSLEER. DNA of the CDR3: TGCGCCAGCAGCCAAGGGGCCGGCAGGGGCGGCACTGAAGCTTTCTTT. Translation: CASSQGAGRGGTEAFF.

This clone was observed once. The genes are TRBV7-9 and TRBJ1-1, with TRBD1 matching over 7 bases. Germline CDR1 and CDR2: SEHNR and FQNEAQ (reference sequence). This CDR3 spans 15 amino acids. V was pared by 3 bases and J by 1 base, with 5 bases of the junction left unmatched. CDR3: CASSFPTGPNTEAFF. The CDR3 nucleotides are TGTGCCAGCAGCTTCCCGACAGGGCCGAACACTGAAGCTTTCTTT.

Within the sample, this clone is medium-sized. V gene TRBV5-1 combines with J gene TRBJ2-5, with D uncertain. Germline values: CDR1 SGHRS, CDR2 YFSETQ. The CDR3 runs to 14 residues. Trimming stripped 1 base from V and 0 bases from J, with 7 bases between. CDR3 DNA sequence: TGCGCCAGCAGCTTGACGCCAGACCAAGAGACCCAGTACTTC. It is translated as CASSLTPDQETQYF.

V and J are TRBV5-4 and TRBJ1-2; a possible D gene is TRBD1 (5 bases). Germline V gene data show CDR1 as SGHNT and CDR2 as YYREEE (reference sequence). V was clipped by 4 bases and J by 3 bases, with 16 bases between them. The CDR3 is made up of 15 amino acids. The CDR3 is CASSRYRSADYGYTF. In nucleotides, the CDR3 is TGTGCCAGCAGCCGATACAGGTCCGCGGACTATGGCTACACCTTC.